Reported below is one T cell receptor (beta chain). This sample stems from a study of T cell changes during pregnancy in multiple sclerosis. Produced via immunoSEQ multiplex PCR; TCRdb's table is partial and in-frame only. The sample lists nearly 45,000 clones, roughly 95% occurring once. The CDR3 runs to 15 residues. Germline values: CDR1 SGDLS, CDR2 YYNGEE. V lost 4 bases to trimming and J lost 5 bases, with 16 bases between them. The sequences come from peripheral blood, collected in the second trimester of pregnancy. This receptor was identified in a female donor with multiple sclerosis, enrolled in a pregnancy study. This chain uses TRBV9 with TRBJ2-1; D perhaps matches TRBD2 (6 bases). The CDR3 loop reads CASSPPTRLDNEQFF. DNA of the CDR3: TGTGCCAGCAGCCCCCCGACTAGATTAGACAATGAGCAGTTCTTC.